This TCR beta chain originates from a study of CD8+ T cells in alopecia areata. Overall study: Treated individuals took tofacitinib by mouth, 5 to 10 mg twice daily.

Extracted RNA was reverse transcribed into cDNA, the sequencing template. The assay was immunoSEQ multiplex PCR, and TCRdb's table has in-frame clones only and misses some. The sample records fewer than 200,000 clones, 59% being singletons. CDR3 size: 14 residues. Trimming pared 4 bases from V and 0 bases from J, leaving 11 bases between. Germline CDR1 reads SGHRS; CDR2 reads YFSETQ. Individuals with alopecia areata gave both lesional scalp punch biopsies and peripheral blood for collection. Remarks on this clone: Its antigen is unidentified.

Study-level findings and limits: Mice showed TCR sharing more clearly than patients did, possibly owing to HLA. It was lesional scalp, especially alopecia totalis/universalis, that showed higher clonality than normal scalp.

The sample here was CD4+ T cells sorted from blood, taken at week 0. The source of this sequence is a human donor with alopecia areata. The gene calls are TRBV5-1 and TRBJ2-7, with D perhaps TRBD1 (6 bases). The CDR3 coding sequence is TGCGCCAGCAGCCCTTGGACAGACTCCTACGAGCAGTACTTC. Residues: CASSPWTDSYEQYF. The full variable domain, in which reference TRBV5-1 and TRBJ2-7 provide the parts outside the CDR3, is KAGVTQTPRYLIKTRGQQVTLSCSPISGHRSVSWYQQTPGQGLQFLFEYFSETQRNKGNFPGRFSGRQFSNSRSEMNVSTLELGDSALYLCASSPWTDSYEQYFGPGTRLTVT.